This TCR beta chain originates from a study of blood T cell repertoires in COVID-19. Sample share makes this clone large. Original data processing: Scientists estimated how many nucleated cells there were by amplifying reference gene primers. The method was immunoSEQ multiplex PCR; TCRdb's version includes in-frame clones alone and lacks a portion of them. V and J calls and clone size are copied from that table; D and trimming were computed from the DNA. The table has roughly 40,000 clones, roughly 86% seen once. The clonotype originates from a man between 65 and 80 years old with acute or convalescent COVID-19. The sequenced material came from peripheral blood.

The CDR3 spells CASSLRRKLNTGELFF. CDR3 nucleotide sequence: TGCGCCAGCAGCTTGAGGCGGAAGCTCAACACCGGGGAGCTGTTTTTT. The chain is built from TRBV5-1 and TRBJ2-2, with D uncertain. This CDR3 region has 16 residues. Germline CDR1 SGHRS, CDR2 YFSETQ. Deletions cut 1 base from V and 2 bases from J, with 12 bases between. Looking up the rest from reference TRBV5-1 and TRBJ2-2 gives the full variable domain: KAGVTQTPRYLIKTRGQQVTLSCSPISGHRSVSWYQQTPGQGLQFLFEYFSETQRNKGNFPGRFSGRQFSNSRSEMNVSTLELGDSALYLCASSLRRKLNTGELFFGEGSRLTVL.